This TCR beta chain stems from a study of T cell responses to AZD1222 COVID-19 vaccine. Points on this clone: The target antigen is unknown.

Study-wide findings and caveats: Donors skewed white British and female; clonal diversity was possibly underestimated.

Some clones are missing from TCRdb's copy, which holds only in-frame ones; the method was immunoSEQ multiplex PCR. This repertoire shows 120,000 to 150,000 clones, about 92% found once; its top ten account for around 5.4%. This CDR3 spans 13 amino acids. The germline V gene has CDR1 LGHNT and CDR2 FRNRAP. Trimming left V 5 bases short and J 6 bases short, with 11 bases between. The sequence came from an adult in good health. This sequence joins TRBV12-5 and TRBJ2-1; tentatively, D is TRBD2 (5 bases). The input for sequencing was peripheral blood, taken on day 0 of AZD1222 vaccination. In DNA form, the CDR3 reads TGTGCTAGTGGTGAGGGTCTGGTCAATGAGCAGTTCTTC. Its translation is CASGEGLVNEQFF. The full variable domain, in which reference TRBV12-5 and TRBJ2-1 provide the parts outside the CDR3, is DARVTQTPRHKVTEMGQEVTMRCQPILGHNTVFWYRQTMMQGLELLAYFRNRAPLDDSGMPKDRFSAEMPDATLATLKIQPSEPRDSAVYFCASGEGLVNEQFFGPGTRLTVL.